This T cell receptor beta chain was documented in a study of T cells expressing NK-cell markers. Across the whole study: The study drew TCR beta repertoires from sorted CD3+CD56+NKG2C+, CD3+CD56+NKG2C- and CD3+CD56-NKG2C+ T cells. Among the eight sequenced donors, seven tested HCMV-seropositive and one tested seronegative. The study's findings and limits: Top CD8+ clonotypes included the dominant CD3+CD56+NKG2C+ clonotypes in roughly 6 donors.

Following a re-call of the 5' RACE reads, TCRdb has one entry per CDR3 protein and lacks DNA. With some 460,000 distinct CDR3 sequences in the sample, the ten largest clones hold 1.4%. To note about this clonotype: Its antigen is as yet unknown.

This CDR3 comprises 18 residues. CDR1 MGHRA and CDR2 YSYEKL come from the germline V gene. The specimen sequenced was blood T cells: a sorted CD56 or NKG2C T cell subset, CD4+ or CD8+ T cells, or bulk PBMC T cells (not recorded which). The clonotype originates from a woman in her forties or fifties in good health. V gene TRBV4-1 combines with J gene TRBJ1-4; no DNA is available, so the TRBD1 call from TCRdb remains unchecked. The CDR3 reads CASSQRPGQLATNEKLFF.